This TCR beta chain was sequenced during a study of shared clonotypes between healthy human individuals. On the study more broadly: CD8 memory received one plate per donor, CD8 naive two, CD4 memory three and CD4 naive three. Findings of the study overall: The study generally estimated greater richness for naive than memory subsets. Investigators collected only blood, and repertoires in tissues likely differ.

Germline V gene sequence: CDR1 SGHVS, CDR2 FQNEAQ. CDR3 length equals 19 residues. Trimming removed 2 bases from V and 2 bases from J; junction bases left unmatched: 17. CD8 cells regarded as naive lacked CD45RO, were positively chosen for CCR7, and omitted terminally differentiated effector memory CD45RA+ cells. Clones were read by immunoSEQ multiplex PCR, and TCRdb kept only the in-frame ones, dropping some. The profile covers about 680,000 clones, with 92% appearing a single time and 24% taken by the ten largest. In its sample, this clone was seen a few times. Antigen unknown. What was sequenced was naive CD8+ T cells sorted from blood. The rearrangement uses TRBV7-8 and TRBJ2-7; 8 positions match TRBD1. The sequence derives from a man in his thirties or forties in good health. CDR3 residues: CASSLTALGFDRGAYEQYF. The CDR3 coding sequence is TGTGCCAGCAGCTTAACGGCCTTAGGGTTCGACAGGGGTGCCTACGAGCAGTACTTC.